This is a list of T cell receptor beta chains from one sample in a study of metastatic and nonmetastatic thyroid tumors. TCRdb re-called the PCR reads through MiXCR. This table holds tens of thousands of clones, approximately 17% found once. The sequenced material came from blood. The receptors here all came from a female donor with papillary thyroid cancer or a benign thyroid nodule (not recorded which). Some clones in this sample may be carry-over from other donors' samples. Each CDR3 is given with its conserved first and last residue. Fields, in order: clone size, V gene, D gene, J gene, CDR3 DNA, CDR3 protein. A D gene is named only where the DNA matches it firmly. Clone size is given for some rows only: seen once, a few or many times, or a class if the clone is expanded.

>.|TRBV3-1|.|TRBJ2-5
TGTGCCAGCAGCCAAGCTAGACAGCCGCGGGAGACCCAGTACTTC
CASSQARQPRETQYF
>once|TRBV11-2|.|TRBJ2-7
TGTGCCAGCAGCTTAGAACGGGGTGGCTACGAGCAGTACTTC
CASSLERGGYEQYF
>many|TRBV11-2|.|TRBJ2-1
TGTGCCAGCAGCTTAGGTCTAGCTTTCGCCAATGAGCAGTTCTTC
CASSLGLAFANEQFF
>many|TRBV18|.|TRBJ1-1
TGTGCCAGCTCACCGCGAGGGAGGGATGAAGCTTTCTTT
CASSPRGRDEAFF
>.|TRBV30|.|TRBJ1-6
TGTGCCTGGAATCTAACCGGGACATGCTTTAATTCACCCCTCCACTTT
CAWNLTGTCFNSPLHF
>few|TRBV28|TRBD2|TRBJ2-1
TGTGCCAGCAGTTCTCCTTATCTGAGGACTAGCGGGAGGGGCGGATCCTACAATGAGCAGTTCTTC
CASSSPYLRTSGRGGSYNEQFF
>many|TRBV13|TRBD2|TRBJ2-1
TGTGCCAGCAGCTTCGGGACTAGCGACAATGAGCAGTTCTTC
CASSFGTSDNEQFF
>many|TRBV4-2|TRBD1|TRBJ2-3
TGTGCCAGCAGCGGGACAGGGGCGGGATTAGCAGATACGCAGTATTTT
CASSGTGAGLADTQYF
>many|TRBV29-1|.|TRBJ2-7
TGCAGCGTTGAAGAAACGAACGAGCAGTACTTC
CSVEETNEQYF
>.|TRBV20-1|.|TRBJ2-1
TGCAGTGCTAGGATGCCGTCCGGGGGCAATGAGCAGTTCTTC
CSARMPSGGNEQFF
>many|TRBV19|.|TRBJ1-5
TGTGCCAGTAGTATTCGGGCACACATCAATCAGCCCCAGCATTTT
CASSIRAHINQPQHF
>.|TRBV11-2|TRBD1|TRBJ1-6
TGTGCCAGCAGCTTAGATGCCCGGACAGGGAGCTCCTATAATTCACCCCTCCACTTT
CASSLDARTGSSYNSPLHF
>many|TRBV30|.|TRBJ2-1
TGTGCCTGGAGTGTAGGGGGGAGCTCCTACAATGAGCAGTTCTTC
CAWSVGGSSYNEQFF
>many|TRBV13|.|TRBJ1-1
TGTGCCAGCAGCCAACAGCTGATGAACACTGAAGCTTTCTTT
CASSQQLMNTEAFF
>once|TRBV7-2|TRBD1|TRBJ2-2
TGTGCCAGCAAATACAGGGGGCCCGGGGAGCTGTTTTTT
CASKYRGPGELFF
>medium-sized|TRBV12-3/TRBV12-4|.|TRBJ1-2
TGTGCCAGCAGTTTAGCAGGATACTTCCACTCTGACTATGGCTACACCTTC
CASSLAGYFHSDYGYTF
>medium-sized|TRBV20-1|TRBD2|TRBJ2-1
TGCAGTGCTAGAATGACAATAGCGGGAGGGTCCCGTGAGCAGTTCTTC
CSARMTIAGGSREQFF
>.|TRBV28|.|TRBJ2-7
TGTTCCAGCAGTTCTCCCTACGAGCAGTACTTC
CSSSSPYEQYF
>many|TRBV2|.|TRBJ1-1
TGTGCCAGCAGTGATAAAAGTATAACTGAAGCTTTCTTT
CASSDKSITEAFF
>many|TRBV2|.|TRBJ2-2
TGTGCCAGCAGTGAAACTAGCAGTTACACCGGGGAGCTGTTTTTT
CASSETSSYTGELFF
>medium-sized|TRBV5-8|TRBD1|TRBJ1-5
TGTGCCAGCAGCTTTAGGACAGGACTCAATCAGCCCCAGCATTTT
CASSFRTGLNQPQHF
>many|TRBV20-1|.|TRBJ2-1
TGCAGTGCTCCTCCCGAACGGTACAATGAGCAGTTCTTC
CSAPPERYNEQFF
>medium-sized|TRBV11-2|.|TRBJ1-6
TGTGCCAGCAGCTTAGACGGGGTATCCTATAATTCACCCCTCCACTTT
CASSLDGVSYNSPLHF
>.|TRBV20-1|.|TRBJ2-3
TGCAGTGCTAGAAAACCGTCGAAGTCACAGGGATTGTTCGGGGGGTCTTTT
CSARKPSKSQGLFGGSF
>few|TRBV27|TRBD2|TRBJ2-1
TGTGCCAGCAGTACACTAGCGGGAGGCTACAATGAGCAGTTTTTC
CASSTLAGGYNEQFF
>many|TRBV20-1|.|TRBJ2-1
TGCAGTGCTAGAGATCATTATGTAGGGCGAGACAATGAGCAGTTCTTC
CSARDHYVGRDNEQFF
>.|TRBV9|.|TRBJ2-3
TGTGCCAGCACGCCAGTCGTTAGTACAGATACGCAGTATTTT
CASTPVVSTDTQYF
>.|TRBV4-2|TRBD2|TRBJ2-7
TGTGCCAGCAGCCAAGCACATCGGGTTGGACTAGCTGGACACTTTCCCTACGAGCAGTACTTC
CASSQAHRVGLAGHFPYEQYF
>.|TRBV27|.|TRBJ1-2
TGTGCCAGCAGTTCAACGGTATTGGAAGGCTACACCTTC
CASSSTVLEGYTF
>.|TRBV2|TRBD2|TRBJ2-7
TGTGCCAGCAGTGGTGGACTAGTCAACGAGCAGTACTTC
CASSGGLVNEQYF
>many|TRBV20-1|TRBD2|TRBJ2-7
TGCAGTGGGACTAGCGGCTCCTTGGGGCACGAGCAGTACTTC
CSGTSGSLGHEQYF
>.|TRBV4-1|TRBD1|TRBJ1-5
TGCGCCAGCAGCCAGGACAACCAGGGGGCAAGTCAGCCCCAGCATTTT
CASSQDNQGASQPQHF
>many|TRBV30|.|TRBJ2-1
TGTGCCTGGAGTGTACAGGGCACCTACAATGAGCAGTTCTTC
CAWSVQGTYNEQFF
>many|TRBV24-1|.|TRBJ1-1
TGTGCCACCAGTGACCAAATAGGCCGGGCTTTCTTT
CATSDQIGRAFF
>many|TRBV7-6|.|TRBJ2-5
TGTGCCAGCAGCTTTTCCGGGACGAAAGAGACCCAGTACTTC
CASSFSGTKETQYF
>medium-sized|TRBV5-1|.|TRBJ2-7
TGCGCCAGCAGCTTGGCTGTCACCGCCCCCTCCTACGAGCAGTACTTC
CASSLAVTAPSYEQYF
>many|TRBV20-1|.|TRBJ2-3
TGCAGTGCTAGAGTTCCGAGAAACACAGATACGCAGTATTTT
CSARVPRNTDTQYF
>many|TRBV5-5|.|TRBJ2-5
TGTGCCAGCAGCTTTCGCGTGGCCAGCCAAGAGACCCAGTACTTC
CASSFRVASQETQYF
>many|TRBV5-1|.|TRBJ2-3
TGCGCCAGCTCCCCGGGGGCTAGCGGAGGCGATACGCAGTATTTT
CASSPGASGGDTQYF
>few|TRBV19|.|TRBJ1-1
TGTGCCAGTAGTATCCTGGTACGTATGAACACTGAAGCCTTCTTT
CASSILVRMNTEAFF
>many|TRBV18|.|TRBJ1-1
TGTGCCAGCTCACTTGATCGGACTCCCGTGGCGGCTTTCTTT
CASSLDRTPVAAFF
>many|TRBV19|.|TRBJ1-1
TGTGCCACCAAGCCGGGACACTCGAACACTGAAGCTTTCTTT
CATKPGHSNTEAFF
>many|TRBV3-1|.|TRBJ2-5
TGTGCCAGCAGCCACCGACGCTCGGGGGCCCAAGAGACCCAGTACTTC
CASSHRRSGAQETQYF
>many|TRBV20-1|.|TRBJ2-1
TGCAGTGCTTTCTCATCCTCTAGCAGCTACAATGAGCAGTTCTTC
CSAFSSSSSYNEQFF
>many|TRBV7-9|.|TRBJ2-3
TGTGCCAGCAGCTTAATTCTAGGGAGGACAGATACGCAGTATTTT
CASSLILGRTDTQYF
>.|TRBV5-1|.|TRBJ2-7
TGCGCCAGCAGCTTGGCCCCTAGGGGGTACTACGAGCAGTACTTC
CASSLAPRGYYEQYF
>.|TRBV2|TRBD1|TRBJ2-5
TGTGCCAGCAGTGAACAGGGGGTACAAGAGACCCAGTACTTC
CASSEQGVQETQYF
>.|TRBV11-2|.|TRBJ1-2
TGTGCCAGCAGCTTAGAGTGGAACTATGGCTACACCTTC
CASSLEWNYGYTF
>.|TRBV4-1|TRBD2|TRBJ2-5
TGCGCCAGCAGCCAAATGGGAGGGGCCCAAGAGGCCCAGTACTTC
CASSQMGGAQEAQYF
>.|TRBV5-1|.|TRBJ2-3
TGCGCCAGCAGCGTGGGGGACCTATCCACAGATACGCAGTATTTT
CASSVGDLSTDTQYF
>few|TRBV2|TRBD2|TRBJ2-2
TGTGCAAGCAGGTCCGGGACTAGAGCCGGGGAGCTGTTTTTT
CASRSGTRAGELFF
>many|TRBV5-1|.|TRBJ1-1
TGCGCCAGCAGCTTTCAGCCAATTCGAGCGGACGGGAACACTGAAGCTTTCTTT
CASSFQPIRADGNTEAFF
>medium-sized|TRBV6-2/TRBV6-3|TRBD1|TRBJ1-2
TGTGCCAGCAGTTACTCCGGCCAGGGGGCTGGCTACACCTTC
CASSYSGQGAGYTF